Each of the 5 T cell receptor beta chains below was sequenced from the same sample in a study of blood T cells in healthy people across ages. Together with a sample-barcoded 5' primer, a J-beta primer mix was included in a second PCR lasting 7 to 11 cycles. TCRdb used MiXCR to reprocess the 5' RACE reads, holding one entry per CDR3 protein. The data contain some 1.4 million distinct CDR3 sequences, around two fifths of them singletons. Material for sequencing was blood. The receptors originated from a woman aged 18-29 years in good health.

V gene TRBV20-1 combines with J gene TRBJ2-7; D assignment may be TRBD1 or TRBD2 (5 bases each). The CDR3 has 12 amino acids. Germline assignment: CDR1 DFQATT and CDR2 SNEGSKA (reference sequence). V dropped 6 bases and J dropped 2 bases, with 11 bases sitting between them. CDR3: CSARDGTYEQYF. DNA of the CDR3: TGCAGTGCGAGGGACGGAACCTACGAGCAGTACTTC.

In DNA form, the CDR3 reads TGTGCCAGCAGCGGCCGGGCTAGCGGGAGCCCCGGGGAGCTGTTTTTT. It yields the protein CASSGRASGSPGELFF. The rearrangement joins TRBV7-2 to TRBJ2-2, with TRBD2 matching 10 bases. Trimming removed 5 bases from V and 6 bases from J; junction bases left unmatched: 9. Germline CDR1 is SGHTA and CDR2 is FQGNSA. The length of the CDR3 is 16 residues.

A word on this clonotype: Compared with germline, one end of the junction differs, possibly owing to a read error. The chain carries TRBV2 and TRBJ2-1, with a possible D match to TRBD1 (6 bases). Germline lookup yields CDR1 SNHLY and CDR2 FYNNEI. CDR3 length: 16 residues. The DNA of the CDR3 is TGTGCCAGCAGTGATTCAGGGGCACGCTCCTACAAGGAGCAGTTCTTC. It yields the protein CASSDSGARSYKEQFF.

J is TRBJ2-1 and V is TRBV6-5, with D unclear. V gave up 10 bases and J gave up 10 bases, with 14 bases separating them. This CDR3 contains 11 residues. In germline, CDR1 is MNHEY, CDR2 SVGAGI. CDR3: CANTYLGEQFF. The CDR3 bases are TGTGCCAACACCTACCTTGGGGAGCAGTTCTTC.

The CDR3 sequence is CATRDPGGYGYTF. Written as DNA, the CDR3 is TGTGCCACCCGGGATCCCGGGGGCTATGGCTACACCTTC. This chain uses TRBV3-1 with TRBJ1-2; D possibly corresponds to TRBD1 (5 bases). The CDR3 has 13 residues. CDR1 is LGHDT, CDR2 YNNKEL, per germline (reference sequence). V was clipped by 10 bases and J by 4 bases, with 16 bases between them.